This T cell receptor (beta chain) was sequenced in a study of beta chain features in type 1 diabetes. Study outcomes and limitations: Healthy donors had naive, central memory and Treg TCRB repertoires that appeared less similar than those seen among patients.

Staining for CD45RO/CCR7/CD25/CD127/CD95/CD27 allowed sorting of CD4+ naive, central memory, regulatory and stem cell-like memory cells. Comment on this clone: Its matching antigen is unknown.

Every isolated RNA sample was fully reverse transcribed, so sequencing captured expressed TCRB transcripts. Here immunoSEQ multiplex PCR was the method, and the copy in TCRdb shows in-frame clones only, minus some. Of around 430,000 clones detected, approximately 28% appear once; the ten largest clones hold roughly 0.06%. This CDR3 has 15 residues. Per the germline V gene, CDR1 is LGHNA and CDR2 is YSLEER. Trimming cost V 4 bases and J 2 bases; bases outside gene matches: 4. Sequencing was performed on naive CD4+ T cells from blood. The origin of this receptor is a man aged 18-30 years in good health. This rearrangement joins TRBV4-3 to TRBJ2-2; 7 bases fit TRBD2. The CDR3 nucleotides are TGCGCCAGCAGCCTACTAGCGATTAACACCGGGGAGCTGTTTTTT. Translation gives CASSLLAINTGELFF.